This TCR beta chain was recorded in a study of somatic mutations in cytotoxic T cells in rheumatoid arthritis. Germline values: CDR1 SGHTA, CDR2 FQGNSA. The CDR3 loop spans 14 amino acids. V was pared by 5 bases and J by 3 bases, with 5 bases of the junction left unmatched. TCRdb's copy holds only in-frame clones and misses some; the assay was immunoSEQ multiplex PCR. This sample has over 3,000 clones, with approximately 88% found just once. The source material was CD8+ T cells sorted from blood. The clonotype originates from a man in his fifties or sixties with rheumatoid arthritis. J is TRBJ2-7 and V is TRBV7-2; the match to TRBD2 covers 9 bases. In DNA form, the CDR3 reads TGTGCCAGCAGCCGGCTAGCGGGGCACTACGAGCAGTACTTC. Amino acid sequence: CASSRLAGHYEQYF.